Below, 19 T cell receptor beta chains from the same sample are listed, as sequenced in a study of patients and donors after allogeneic stem cell transplantation. TCRdb passed the RT-PCR reads through MiXCR, listing each CDR3 protein once. The data show under 200,000 distinct CDR3 sequences, with about 29% seen just once and around 3% held by the top ten. Sequenced sample: blood, either unsorted or a sorted T cell fraction (not recorded which). The receptors shown here come from a human donor who was either an allogeneic HSCT recipient or a stem cell or donor lymphocyte infusion donor (not recorded which). It is not recorded whose cells these are; they may come from a transplant donor.

The rearrangement links TRBV18 to TRBJ1-1; a possible D gene is TRBD1 (5 bases). CDR1 and CDR2 (germline): KGHSH, LQKENI. The CDR3 length is 15 residues. V was clipped by 2 bases and J by 1 base, with 11 bases between them. The chain's CDR3 is CASSPIDRGNTEAFF. Written as DNA, the CDR3 is TGTGCCAGCTCACCAATCGATAGGGGGAACACTGAAGCTTTCTTT.

This clonotype is medium-sized (0.01 to 0.1%) within its sample. This chain joins TRBV6-6 and TRBJ1-3; D call uncertain. The CDR3 length is 13 residues. Trimming removed 0 bases from V and 6 bases from J, with 6 bases in between. CDR1 and CDR2 from the germline V gene are MNHNY and SVGAGI (reference sequence). This chain's CDR3 is CASSYSTANTIYF. CDR3 DNA: TGTGCCAGCAGTTACTCCACAGCAAACACCATATATTTT.

The genes are TRBV11-2 and TRBJ2-7, with 9 bases matching TRBD2. The CDR3 sequence is 18 residues long. The junction had 16 bases not matched to a gene; V was cut back by 6 bases and J by 1 base. Looked up from germline, CDR1 is SGHAT and CDR2 is FQNNGV. The CDR3 DNA is TGTGCCAGCAGGGGCCTAGCGGGACTTCAACATTTATCCTACGAGCAGTACTTC. This gives the protein CASRGLAGLQHLSYEQYF.

This clonotype occurred a few times. The gene calls are TRBV5-6 and TRBJ2-7; D remains unclear. Trimming took off 3 bases at V and 0 bases at J, with 16 bases between the two ends. CDR1 is SGHDT and CDR2 is YYEEEE in the germline V gene. CDR3 length: 16 residues. Here the CDR3 reads CASSSPGQKSSYEQYF. In nucleotides, the CDR3 is TGTGCCAGCAGCTCCCCTGGGCAGAAAAGCTCCTACGAGCAGTACTTC.

This chain uses TRBV6-5 with TRBJ2-3; TRBD1 matches at 8 bases. V was pared by 2 bases and J by 1 base, with 2 bases of the junction left unmatched. CDR1 and CDR2 (germline): MNHEY, SVGAGI. The CDR3 consists of 15 residues. CDR3 sequence reads: CASSYKDRGTDTQYF. The DNA for the CDR3 is TGTGCCAGCAGTTACAAGGACAGGGGCACAGATACGCAGTATTTT.

The V and J genes are TRBV4-3 and TRBJ2-7; tentatively, D is TRBD2 (5 bases). Germline V CDR1 and CDR2: LGHNA, YSLEER. CDR3 length equals 13 residues. V lost 1 base, J lost 2 bases, and 6 bases lay in between. As DNA, the CDR3 is TGCGCCAGCAGCCAAGTCGGGGCCTACGAGCAGTACTTC. Amino acids: CASSQVGAYEQYF.

This chain links TRBV6-5 with TRBJ1-1; D may be TRBD1 (5 bases). V lost 2 bases and J lost 6, with 13 bases in between. Germline-derived CDR1 and CDR2 are MNHEY and SVGAGI. This CDR3 is 14 amino acids long. The CDR3 nucleotides read TGTGCCAGCAGTTACCGGACAAGGGGATCTGAAGCTTTCTTT. It is translated as CASSYRTRGSEAFF.

The genes are TRBV9 and TRBJ2-7, with D possibly matching TRBD1 (5 bases). Trimming stripped 2 bases from V and 2 bases from J, with 11 bases between. The germline V gene has CDR1 SGDLS and CDR2 YYNGEE. The length of the CDR3 is 14 residues. The CDR3 nucleotides are TGTGCCAGCAGCGTCAGCCAGGGTCCCTACGAGCAGTACTTC. Residues: CASSVSQGPYEQYF.

This chain connects TRBV20-1 to TRBJ2-7, with D uncertain. CDR1 DFQATT and CDR2 SNEGSKA come from the germline V gene (reference sequence). The length of the CDR3 is 12 residues. The germline V and J ends were trimmed by 6 bases and 0 bases, with 9 bases remaining between them. This CDR3 is CSATPGSYEQYF. CDR3 DNA: TGCAGTGCCACTCCCGGCTCCTACGAGCAGTACTTC.

The chain combines TRBV20-1 with TRBJ2-3; no clear D gene. The CDR3 has 13 amino acids. Germline V gene sequence: CDR1 DFQATT, CDR2 SNEGSKA (reference sequence). The V end lost 6 bases, the J end lost 7 bases, and 17 bases lay between the germline ends. The DNA of the CDR3 is TGCAGTGCCATCCTCCCAACAAAAAATACGCAGTATTTT. Translated, it gives CSAILPTKNTQYF.

The sample holds many counts of this clonotype. The chain uses TRBV5-1 and TRBJ1-1; 7 positions agree with TRBD1. Per germline, CDR1 SGHRS and CDR2 YFSETQ. CDR3 size: 15 residues. The junction had 2 bases not matched to a gene; V was cut back by 0 bases and J by 0 bases. The CDR3 sequence is CASSLGTGMNTEAFF. CDR3 DNA: TGCGCCAGCAGCTTGGGGACAGGAATGAACACTGAAGCTTTCTTT.

There are a few counts of this clonotype. The chain links TRBV5-1 to TRBJ2-7, with D perhaps TRBD2 (5 bases). Trimming pared 7 bases from V and 2 bases from J, leaving 19 bases between. The length of the CDR3 is 15 residues. The germline V gene has CDR1 SGHRS and CDR2 YFSETQ. CDR3 amino acids: CASRERYGSPYEQYF. The CDR3, as DNA: TGCGCCAGCCGAGAGCGGTATGGTAGTCCCTACGAGCAGTACTTC.

The chain links TRBV19 to TRBJ1-6; perhaps TRBD1 as D (5 bases). Trimming pared 8 bases from V and 3 bases from J, leaving 11 bases between. CDR1 and CDR2 (germline): LNHDA, SQIVND (reference sequence). This CDR3 is 14 amino acids long. CDR3 nucleotide sequence: TGTGCCAGTCGTCGGGACCTCTATAATTCACCCCTCCACTTT. Encoded protein: CASRRDLYNSPLHF.

This clonotype has more than one count but fewer than ten. This rearrangement joins TRBV5-6 to TRBJ2-5, with a possible D match to TRBD1 (6 bases). V was clipped by 2 bases and J by 1 base, with 9 bases between them. The CDR3 sequence is 14 residues long. The germline CDR1 and CDR2 sequences are SGHDT and YYEEEE. The DNA for the CDR3 is TGTGCCAGCAGCTTACAGGGTCTCCAAGAGACCCAGTACTTC. It specifies CASSLQGLQETQYF. The complete variable domain, with remaining parts taken from reference TRBV5-6 and TRBJ2-5, reads DAGVTQSPTHLIKTRGQQVTLRCSPKSGHDTVSWYQQALGQGPQFIFQYYEEEERQRGNFPDRFSGHQFPNYSSELNVNALLLGDSALYLCASSLQGLQETQYFGPGTRLLVL.

This clonotype was observed at least ten times. The chain links TRBV4-1 to TRBJ1-5; TRBD1 matches at 9 bases. This CDR3 region has 18 residues. CDR1 MGHRA and CDR2 YSYEKL come from the germline V gene. The V gene end was trimmed by 1 base and the J gene end by 6 bases; junction bases not matched to a gene: 13. The CDR3 nucleotides read TGCGCCAGCAGCCAAGGATCCCCCGGGACAGGGTCGCGTCAGCCCCAGCATTTT. It yields the protein CASSQGSPGTGSRQPQHF.

J is TRBJ2-2 and V is TRBV5-1, with D perhaps TRBD1 (6 bases). The CDR3 is 14 amino acids. CDR1 is SGHRS and CDR2 is YFSETQ in the germline V gene. V gave up 0 bases and J gave up 5 bases, with 8 bases separating them. In DNA form, the CDR3 reads TGCGCCAGCAGCTTGGGGGACATTACCGGGGAGCTGTTTTTT. Amino acid sequence: CASSLGDITGELFF.

The chain has TRBV27 and TRBJ2-5; either TRBD1 or TRBD2 may fit D (5 bases each). Trimming removed 8 bases at V and 0 bases at J, with 16 bases between. This CDR3 is 15 amino acids long. Per germline, CDR1 MNHEY and CDR2 SMNVEV (reference sequence). The CDR3 sequence: CASGRAGTYQETQYF. In DNA form, the CDR3 reads TGTGCCAGCGGAAGGGCCGGGACCTACCAAGAGACCCAGTACTTC.

Concerning this clonotype itself: The CDR3 end shows no conserved phenylalanine or tryptophan, and so a read error is likely. The chain links TRBV7-2 to TRBJ1-6; possibly TRBD1 for D (5 bases). With 2 bases removed from V and 9 bases from J, the gap between germline ends came to 5 bases. The CDR3 has 12 amino acids. Germline values: CDR1 SGHTA, CDR2 FQGNSA. The DNA of the CDR3 is TGTGCCAGCAGCTTACAGGGTTCACCCCTCCACTTG. Translation: CASSLQGSPLHL.

V usage is TRBV29-1 and J usage is TRBJ2-5; 14 bases map to TRBD2. V shed 6 bases, J shed 3 bases, and the junction held 3 bases outside the gene matches. From germline, CDR1 is SQVTM and CDR2 ANQGSEA. This CDR3 has 14 amino acids. The DNA of the CDR3 is TGCAGCGTCGAGGGACTAGCGGGAGAAGAGACCCAGTACTTC. It codes for CSVEGLAGEETQYF.